Listed below are T cell receptor beta chains from one sample, sequenced in a study of T cell repertoires in cytomegalovirus infection. A single record per CDR3 protein comes from TCRdb applying MiXCR to the reads. The sample shows 200,000 to 300,000 distinct CDR3 sequences, around 15% of them seen only once. What was sequenced was PBMCs. These receptors were obtained from a human donor in good health (CMV status not recorded). Some clones in this sample may be carry-over from other donors' samples. Each CDR3 is given with its conserved first and last residue. D genes are given only for firm matches. Clone size, where shown, is once, few, many, or a class for clones that have expanded.

D gene	CDR3 length	V gene	clone size	J gene	CDR3 protein	CDR3 DNA
TRBD1	14	TRBV6-6	many	TRBJ1-4	CASSYGQGREKLFF	TGTGCCAGCAGTTACGGACAGGGTAGGGAAAAACTGTTTTTT
.	13	TRBV28	many	TRBJ2-7	CASRPRDPYEQYF	TGTGCCAGCAGGCCTCGGGACCCCTACGAGCAGTACTTC
.	14	TRBV6-5	.	TRBJ1-5	CATLPRDRNQPQDF	TGTGCCACCCTCCCGCGGGATCGGAATCAGCCCCAGGATTTT
TRBD2	15	TRBV5-4	.	TRBJ2-3	CASSELAGRTDTQYF	TGTGCCAGCAGCGAACTAGCGGGGCGCACAGATACGCAGTATTTT
TRBD1	15	TRBV20-1	few	TRBJ1-1	CSARTGELMNTEAFF	TGCAGTGCTCGGACAGGGGAACTCATGAACACTGAAGCTTTCTTT
.	13	TRBV5-4	.	TRBJ2-2	CASAPTNTGELFF	TGTGCCAGCGCACCTACGAACACCGGGGAGCTGTTTTTT
TRBD1	15	TRBV27	few	TRBJ1-2	CASSPGTAINYGYTF	TGTGCCAGCAGTCCTGGGACAGCGATTAACTATGGCTACACCTTC
.	15	TRBV7-9	many	TRBJ2-1	CASSLMGHNYNEQFF	TGTGCCAGCAGCTTAATGGGGCATAACTACAATGAGCAGTTCTTC
.	15	TRBV28	many	TRBJ2-5	CATSEMDQREETQYF	TGTGCCACCTCCGAAATGGACCAAAGGGAAGAGACCCAGTACTTC
.	12	TRBV28	.	TRBJ2-4	CASGDWKNIQYF	TGTGCCAGCGGGGACTGGAAAAACATTCAGTACTTC
.	16	TRBV19	.	TRBJ1-2	CASKGSAGDTHYGYTF	TGTGCCAGTAAGGGATCGGCAGGGGATACGCACTATGGCTACACCTTC
TRBD2	15	TRBV28	many	TRBJ2-2	CASSLLADLGGELFF	TGTGCCAGCAGTTTACTAGCGGACCTGGGGGGGGAGCTGTTTTTT
.	14	TRBV11-2	few	TRBJ1-1	CASSPAWGDTEAFF	TGTGCCAGCAGCCCGGCGTGGGGAGACACTGAAGCTTTCTTT
.	14	TRBV14	.	TRBJ1-2	CASSQDRTLGGYTF	TGTGCCAGCAGCCAAGACAGGACCCTAGGTGGCTACACCTTC
.	12	TRBV29-1	.	TRBJ1-5	CSVGEGNQPQHF	TGCAGCGTTGGGGAGGGCAATCAGCCCCAGCATTTT
.	15	TRBV7-8	.	TRBJ2-1	CASSRPGTRGNEQFF	TGTGCCAGCAGCAGACCCGGGACCCGGGGAAATGAGCAGTTCTTC
.	13	TRBV20-1	many	TRBJ1-1	CSASIGTTTEAFF	TGCAGTGCTAGTATAGGGACGACCACTGAAGCTTTCTTT
TRBD1	14	TRBV19	few	TRBJ1-2	CASRDPDRAYGYTF	TGTGCCAGTAGAGATCCCGACAGGGCCTATGGCTACACCTTC
.	14	TRBV4-3	few	TRBJ2-2	CASSQNGEVGELFF	TGCGCCAGCAGCCAAAATGGGGAGGTCGGGGAGCTGTTTTTT
TRBD2	16	TRBV7-9	many	TRBJ2-3	CASTGSGRPNTDTQYF	TGTGCCAGCACCGGGAGCGGGAGGCCCAACACAGATACGCAGTATTTT
.	15	TRBV7-6	many	TRBJ2-2	CASSSLYGTTGELFF	TGTGCCAGCAGCTCGTTGTACGGGACCACCGGGGAGCTGTTTTTT
TRBD1	16	TRBV28	many	TRBJ2-3	CASSVPGQGSQDTQYF	TGTGCCAGCAGCGTACCGGGACAGGGGTCACAAGATACGCAGTATTTT
.	12	TRBV20-1	.	TRBJ1-1	CSERAPNTEAFF	TGCAGTGAACGGGCGCCGAACACTGAAGCTTTCTTT
.	14	TRBV6-5	many	TRBJ2-7	CASSYADSSYEQYF	TGTGCCAGCAGTTACGCGGACAGCTCCTACGAGCAGTACTTC
TRBD2	15	TRBV27	few	TRBJ2-3	CASSFERGGRDTQYF	TGTGCCAGCAGTTTCGAGCGGGGGGGCCGAGATACGCAGTATTTT
.	12	TRBV20-1	.	TRBJ2-2	CSATPDTGELFF	TGCAGTGCCACGCCAGACACCGGGGAGCTGTTTTTT
.	16	TRBV7-2	many	TRBJ2-1	CASSMFGGSSYNEQFF	TGTGCCAGCAGCATGTTTGGGGGATCCTCCTACAATGAGCAGTTCTTC
.	14	TRBV20-1	few	TRBJ1-5	CSASVGGPNQPQHF	TGCAGTGCTAGTGTTGGGGGACCTAATCAGCCCCAGCATTTT
TRBD1	14	TRBV29-1	.	TRBJ2-2	CSVKGQGNTGELFF	TGCAGCGTTAAAGGACAGGGAAACACCGGGGAGCTGTTTTTT
.	17	TRBV20-1	.	TRBJ1-5	CRARGYPMGVRDQPQHF	TGCAGAGCTAGAGGATACCCTATGGGGGTTAGAGATCAGCCCCAGCATTTT
.	16	TRBV27	.	TRBJ1-2	CASSETSGGVNYGYTF	TGTGCCAGCAGCGAGACCTCCGGGGGCGTTAACTATGGCTACACCTTC
.	14	TRBV7-2	many	TRBJ2-5	CASSLGVVEGTQYF	TGTGCCAGCAGCTTAGGAGTCGTGGAGGGGACCCAGTACTTC
.	13	TRBV7-9	.	TRBJ2-5	CASSTPGEETQYF	TGTGCCAGCAGCACCCCCGGGGAGGAGACCCAGTACTTC